This T cell receptor beta chain comes out of a study of shared clonotypes between healthy human individuals. Into CD45RA+ naive and CD45RA-negative memory subsets, the CD4+ cells were split. On this clone: What it recognizes is unknown. Different DNA sequences within this sample yield the same CDR3.

This CDR3 is built from 11 residues. The germline V gene encodes CDR1 SGHTS and CDR2 YDEGEE. Between the trimmed V and J ends, which lost 4 bases and 2 bases, there was a span of 3 bases. TCRdb's table, derived via immunoSEQ multiplex PCR, lists solely in-frame clones and lacks some. The sample has approximately 700,000 clones, about 80% seen once. General study findings and limits: A handful of donors shared approximately 5% of their naive CD4 clonotypes.

The origin of this receptor is a woman aged 30 to 39 in good health. The chain couples TRBV5-8 to TRBJ1-1, with D unresolved. The sample consisted of memory CD4+ T cells sorted from blood. Noted subset: CD45RA-negative fraction. CDR3 in DNA: TGTGCCAGCAGCCTTAACACTGAAGCTTTCTTT. Protein: CASSLNTEAFF.